Listed below are T cell receptor beta chains from one sample, sequenced in a study of vaccination effects on CD4 cells after COVID-19. No cognate antigen is known for these TCRs. Sequenced by immunoSEQ multiplex PCR; TCRdb stores in-frame clones only, minus some. There are tens of thousands of clones in the sample; roughly 80% occur only once, and roughly 1.2% lies in the top ten. The specimen comprised CD4+ T cells from PBMCs cultured with HCoV-OC43 spike peptides, sampled after COVID-19 vaccination. All receptors derive from a human donor who received a COVID-19 vaccine. CDR3s include the opening cysteine and the closing phenylalanine or tryptophan. D genes are given only for firm matches. For some rows the clone size is stated as once, few or many, or as a class when expanded; others skip it.

len	v_gene	j_gene	abundance	d_gene	CDR3aa	CDR3nt
14	TRBV30	TRBJ1-2	NA	NA	CAWSVEVPNYGYTF	TGTGCCTGGAGTGTCGAGGTGCCTAACTATGGCTACACCTTC
14	TRBV9	TRBJ1-6	once	NA	CASSVEMGNSPLHF	TGTGCCAGCAGCGTAGAGATGGGGAATTCACCCCTCCACTTT
15	TRBV5-1	TRBJ1-5	NA	NA	CASSLTGKSNQPQHF	TGCGCCAGCAGCTTGACAGGGAAGAGCAATCAGCCCCAGCATTTT
13	TRBV30	TRBJ1-2	NA	TRBD1	CAWSPDRGYGYTF	TGTGCCTGGAGTCCGGACAGGGGCTATGGCTACACCTTC
14	TRBV5-1	TRBJ2-5	once	TRBD2	CASSFLAGQETQYF	TGCGCCAGCAGCTTCCTAGCGGGACAAGAGACCCAGTACTTC
16	TRBV7-2	TRBJ1-6	NA	NA	CASSLNSVQINSPLHF	TGTGCCAGCAGCTTAAATTCGGTACAGATTAATTCACCCCTCCACTTT
16	TRBV7-2	TRBJ2-3	NA	TRBD2	CASSPIAGGPPDTQYF	TGTGCCAGCAGCCCAATAGCGGGGGGGCCTCCGGATACGCAGTATTTT
17	TRBV5-6	TRBJ1-3	NA	NA	CASSLAAGPSSGNTIYF	TGTGCCAGCAGCTTGGCGGCAGGACCTAGCTCTGGAAACACCATATATTTT
13	TRBV5-1	TRBJ1-1	few	TRBD1	CASSQGQGSEAFF	TGCGCCAGCAGCCAGGGACAGGGCTCTGAAGCTTTCTTT
13	TRBV5-1	TRBJ2-5	NA	NA	CASSEGPGVDQYF	TGCGCCAGCAGCGAGGGACCCGGCGTCGACCAGTACTTC
17	TRBV30	TRBJ1-2	NA	TRBD1	CASSGQGASESNYGYTF	TGTGCCTCCTCAGGACAGGGGGCCTCCGAATCTAACTATGGCTACACCTTC
11	TRBV20-1	TRBJ2-2	NA	NA	CSAEGGRELFF	TGCAGTGCCGAGGGGGGGAGGGAGCTGTTTTTT
15	TRBV5-1	TRBJ1-1	NA	NA	CASSFLAGRNTEAFF	TGCGCCAGCAGCTTTTTGGCTGGAAGGAACACTGAAGCTTTCTTT
13	TRBV19	TRBJ1-2	NA	NA	CASKGGLYYGYTF	TGTGCCAGTAAGGGAGGGCTCTACTATGGCTACACCTTC
16	TRBV7-2	TRBJ2-1	NA	NA	CASSTFPGSVYGEQFF	TGTGCCAGCAGCACCTTCCCGGGTTCCGTCTATGGTGAGCAGTTCTTC
14	TRBV18	TRBJ1-3	once	NA	CASSIQGDGNTIYF	TGTGCCAGCTCAATACAGGGAGATGGAAACACCATATATTTT
14	TRBV30	TRBJ1-4	NA	TRBD1	CAWSTDRVAEKLFF	TGTGCCTGGAGTACCGACAGGGTCGCTGAAAAACTGTTTTTT
14	TRBV4-3	TRBJ2-5	NA	NA	CASSQGGSQETQYF	TGCGCCAGCAGCCAAGGGGGCAGCCAAGAGACCCAGTACTTC
16	TRBV5-1	TRBJ2-2	NA	TRBD2	CATSVSGGRWTGELFF	TGCGCCACTTCCGTAAGCGGGGGGCGATGGACCGGGGAGCTGTTTTTT
16	TRBV24-1	TRBJ2-5	NA	NA	CATSEKRTRRQETQYF	TGTGCCACCAGTGAGAAGCGAACTCGAAGACAAGAGACCCAGTACTTC
12	TRBV9	TRBJ2-2	few	NA	CASSVAVGELFF	TGTGCCAGCAGCGTAGCTGTCGGGGAGCTGTTTTTT
18	TRBV7-9	TRBJ2-6	once	TRBD2	CASSLSVGRGDRANVLTF	TGTGCCAGCAGCTTATCAGTGGGGCGGGGGGATAGGGCCAACGTCCTGACTTTC
16	TRBV7-3	TRBJ2-2	NA	TRBD2	CASSRTGGTVTGELFF	TGTGCCAGCAGCCGCACCGGGGGGACGGTCACCGGGGAGCTGTTTTTT
13	TRBV6-5	TRBJ2-5	NA	TRBD2	CASRFSGGETQYF	TGTGCCAGCAGATTTAGCGGGGGAGAGACCCAGTACTTC
14	TRBV7-2	TRBJ2-5	NA	NA	CASSLGGFQETQYF	TGTGCCAGCAGCTTAGGAGGTTTCCAAGAGACCCAGTACTTC
13	TRBV10-2	TRBJ2-2	NA	NA	CASKRGTTGELFF	TGCGCCAGCAAAAGGGGGACCACCGGGGAGCTGTTTTTT
13	TRBV18	TRBJ1-6	NA	NA	CASSPGQGTPLHF	TGTGCCAGCTCACCGGGGCAGGGGACACCCCTCCACTTT
16	TRBV6-5	TRBJ1-6	few	NA	CASSYQPGLLNSPLHF	TGTGCCAGCAGTTACCAGCCAGGACTCCTGAATTCACCCCTCCACTTT
17	TRBV6-1	TRBJ2-3	NA	TRBD2	CASSEAPSGGSTDTQYF	TGTGCCAGCAGCGAAGCCCCTAGCGGGGGTAGCACAGATACGCAGTATTTT
13	TRBV29-1	TRBJ1-2	NA	TRBD1	CSVLQGTRYGYTF	TGCAGCGTCCTACAGGGGACTCGCTATGGCTACACCTTC
17	TRBV18	TRBJ1-3	NA	NA	CASSPRGPEQTGNTIYF	TGTGCCAGCTCACCTCGGGGTCCGGAGCAGACTGGAAACACCATATATTTT
20	TRBV27	TRBJ1-6	NA	TRBD1	CASSQMISGTGGGYNSPLHF	TGTGCCAGCAGCCAAATGATTTCCGGGACAGGGGGCGGCTATAATTCACCCCTCCACTTT
14	TRBV5-8	TRBJ2-3	NA	NA	CASSFRGASDTQYF	TGTGCCAGCAGCTTTCGGGGGGCCTCAGATACGCAGTATTTT
15	TRBV18	TRBJ2-5	NA	TRBD1	CASSPIGQDQETQYF	TGTGCCAGCTCACCTATCGGACAGGACCAAGAGACCCAGTACTTC
16	TRBV30	TRBJ1-1	few	NA	CAWSPTGGRVNTEAFF	TGTGCCTGGAGCCCTACGGGGGGCAGGGTGAACACTGAAGCTTTCTTT
13	TRBV19	TRBJ2-1	NA	NA	CASSILSGGEQFF	TGTGCCAGTAGTATTCTGTCCGGGGGTGAGCAGTTCTTC
16	TRBV4-2	TRBJ2-4	NA	NA	CASSQVSGGPVNIQYF	TGTGCCAGCAGCCAAGTTTCTGGGGGGCCGGTGAACATTCAGTACTTC
14	TRBV5-1	TRBJ2-1	NA	TRBD1	CASSLNRGRVEQFF	TGCGCCAGCAGCTTGAACAGGGGGCGGGTTGAGCAGTTCTTC
14	TRBV7-8	TRBJ1-3	NA	NA	CASSRDGSGNTIYF	TGTGCCAGCAGCCGAGACGGCTCTGGAAACACCATATATTTT
12	TRBV6-5	TRBJ2-3	NA	NA	CASGRGADTQYF	TGTGCCAGTGGAAGGGGGGCAGATACGCAGTATTTT
15	TRBV7-9	TRBJ1-2	NA	NA	CASSSGTSANYGYTF	TGTGCCAGCAGCTCCGGGACATCGGCTAACTATGGCTACACCTTC
14	TRBV18	TRBJ1-2	few	NA	CASSPAGGPYGYTF	TGTGCCAGCTCACCGGCCGGGGGGCCCTATGGCTACACCTTC
14	TRBV28	TRBJ1-2	NA	TRBD1	CASRSGGGGEGYTF	TGTGCCAGCAGATCAGGGGGAGGGGGCGAAGGCTACACCTTC
11	TRBV7-9	TRBJ1-1	few	NA	CASSLEGEAFF	TGTGCCAGCAGTTTGGAGGGGGAAGCTTTCTTT
14	TRBV2	TRBJ2-5	NA	NA	CASSLQGTGETQYF	TGTGCCAGCAGCCTTCAGGGGACTGGGGAGACCCAGTACTTC